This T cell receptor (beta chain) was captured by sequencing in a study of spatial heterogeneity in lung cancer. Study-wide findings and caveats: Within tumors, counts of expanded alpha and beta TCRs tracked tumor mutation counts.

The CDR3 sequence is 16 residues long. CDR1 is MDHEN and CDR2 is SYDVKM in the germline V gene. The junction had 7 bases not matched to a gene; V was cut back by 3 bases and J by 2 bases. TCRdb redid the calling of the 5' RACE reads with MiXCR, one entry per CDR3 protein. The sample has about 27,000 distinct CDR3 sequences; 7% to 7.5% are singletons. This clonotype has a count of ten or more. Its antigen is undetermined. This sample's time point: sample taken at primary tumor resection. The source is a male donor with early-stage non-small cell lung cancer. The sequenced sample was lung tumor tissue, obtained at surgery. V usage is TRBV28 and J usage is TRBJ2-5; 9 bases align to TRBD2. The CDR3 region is CASSLGLAGLQETQYF. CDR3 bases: TGTGCCAGCAGTTTGGGGCTAGCGGGGTTACAAGAGACCCAGTACTTC.